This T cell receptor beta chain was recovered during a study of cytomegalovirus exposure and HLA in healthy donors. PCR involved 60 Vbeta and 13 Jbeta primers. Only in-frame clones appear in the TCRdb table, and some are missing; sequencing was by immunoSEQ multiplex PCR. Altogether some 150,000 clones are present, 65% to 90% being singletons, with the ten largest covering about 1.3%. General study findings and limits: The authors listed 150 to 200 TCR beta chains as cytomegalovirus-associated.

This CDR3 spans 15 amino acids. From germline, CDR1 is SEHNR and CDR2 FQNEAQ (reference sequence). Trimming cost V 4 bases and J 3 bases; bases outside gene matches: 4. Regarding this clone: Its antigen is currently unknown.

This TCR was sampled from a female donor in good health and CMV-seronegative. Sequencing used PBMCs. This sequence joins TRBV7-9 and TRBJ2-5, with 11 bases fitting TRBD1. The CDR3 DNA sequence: TGTGCCAGCAGCTCGTGGACAGGGGGCGAAGAGACCCAGTACTTC. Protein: CASSSWTGGEETQYF.